The 9 T cell receptor beta chains reported below all come from one sample, sequenced in a study of blood T cell repertoires in COVID-19. The data were produced by immunoSEQ multiplex PCR, yet TCRdb's version contains in-frame clones alone and is incomplete. This table has about 72,000 clones, approximately 85% appearing once. The specimen was peripheral blood. Source of these receptors: a woman over 75 with active or convalescent COVID-19.

The V and J genes are TRBV5-4 and TRBJ1-6, with D tentatively TRBD1 (6 bases). V dropped 4 bases and J dropped 7 bases, with 15 bases sitting between them. CDR3 size: 15 residues. The germline V gene has CDR1 SGHNT and CDR2 YYREEE (reference sequence). In nucleotides, the CDR3 is TGTGCCAGCAGCGCTGGACAGCAACACAATTCACCCCTCCACTTT. Translating gives CASSAGQQHNSPLHF.

The CDR3 DNA sequence: TGTGCCAGCAGCTTAAGCTTAGCGTCAACAGATACGCAGTATTTT. Translating it yields CASSLSLASTDTQYF. This chain uses TRBV7-6 with TRBJ2-3; perhaps TRBD2 as D (5 bases). V was cut by 2 bases and J by 3 bases, with 12 bases left in between. This CDR3 is 15 amino acids long. Germline CDR1 and CDR2: SGHVS and FNYEAQ.

The chain couples TRBV4-3 to TRBJ2-1; D gene uncertain. This CDR3 has 15 amino acids. CDR1 LGHNA and CDR2 YSLEER come from the germline V gene. V shed 0 bases and J shed 8 bases, with 14 bases lying between them. The CDR3 reads CASSQDLNSIYEQFF. For the CDR3, the DNA is TGCGCCAGCAGCCAAGATCTGAATAGCATCTATGAGCAGTTCTTC.

The gene calls are TRBV4-1 and TRBJ1-2, with 8 nucleotides matching TRBD1. Germline CDR1 and CDR2: MGHRA and YSYEKL. The CDR3 length is 16 residues. Germline trimming cut 0 bases from V and 3 bases from J; bases unmatched to any gene: 6. CDR3 sequence: CASSQDSDRVYYGYTF. The CDR3 bases are TGCGCCAGCAGCCAAGATTCGGACAGGGTATACTATGGCTACACCTTC.

The gene calls are TRBV5-1 and TRBJ2-2; no reliable D call. Trimming removed 4 bases from V and 7 bases from J, with 11 bases in between. The CDR3 totals 13 residues. Looked up from germline, CDR1 is SGHRS and CDR2 is YFSETQ. In DNA form, the CDR3 reads TGCGCCAGCAGCCCCACTACCAGCGGGGAGCTGTTTTTT. Encoded protein: CASSPTTSGELFF.

A single count supports this clone. The J gene is TRBJ2-7, the V gene TRBV6-6, with D perhaps TRBD2 (5 bases). The CDR3 has 14 residues. Germline CDR1 MNHNY, CDR2 SVGAGI (reference sequence). Trimming left V 2 bases short and J 2 bases short, with 10 bases between. CDR3 bases: TGTGCCAGCAGTTACAGCGGACGGCCCTACGAGCAGTACTTC. Translating it yields CASSYSGRPYEQYF.

The CDR3 DNA follows: TGCGCCAGCAGCCGGGACTCGACCCTTCCCTCCAATGAGCAGTTCTTC. This sequence encodes CASSRDSTLPSNEQFF. The V gene is TRBV4-1, the J gene TRBJ2-1, with a weak D call TRBD2 (6 bases). The germline CDR1 and CDR2 sequences are MGHRA and YSYEKL. With 4 bases removed from V and 6 bases from J, the gap between germline ends came to 19 bases. This CDR3 comprises 16 residues.

The chain employs TRBV3-1 (or the pseudogene TRBV3-2) and TRBJ2-2, with D unresolved. This CDR3 has 14 residues. Per germline, CDR1 LGHDT and CDR2 YNNKEL (reference sequence). The germline V and J ends were trimmed by 1 base and 4 bases, with 7 bases remaining between them. The CDR3 nucleotides are TGTGCCAGCAGCCAAGTCCAGATCACCGGGGAGCTGTTTTTT. This gives the protein CASSQVQITGELFF.

The rearrangement joins TRBV6-1 to TRBJ2-5; 10 bases align to TRBD2. The CDR3 sequence is 16 residues long. Germline V lookup: CDR1 MNHNS, CDR2 SASEGT. After removal of 3 bases from V and 6 bases from J, the junction contained 10 bases not matched to a gene. The CDR3 DNA reads as TGTGCCAGCAGTGACCAGCGGGGGGGGTTTCTTCAGACCCAGTACTTC. Translating it yields CASSDQRGGFLQTQYF.